Listed here is a single T cell receptor beta chain. With V trimmed by 7 bases and J by 6 bases, 8 bases remained unmatched. The germline CDR1 and CDR2 sequences are LNHDA and SQIVND (reference sequence). The CDR3 covers 13 residues. These data are taken from a study of shared clonotypes between healthy human individuals. Repertoires were generated with immunoSEQ multiplex PCR, while TCRdb's copy carries only in-frame clones and drops some. This table has some 550,000 clones, 95% to 98% appearing once. The rearrangement uses TRBV19 and TRBJ1-2, with TRBD1 matching over 7 bases. The sample consisted of naive CD4+ T cells sorted from blood. Subset denoted: CD45RA+ positively selected. This TCR came from a woman aged 30 to 39 in good health. The CDR3 here is CASTNQGGHGYTF. The CDR3 DNA reads TGTGCCAGTACTAACCAGGGGGGACATGGCTACACCTTC.